These T cell receptor beta chains were read from a single sample in a study of blood T cell repertoires in COVID-19. Some clones are missing from TCRdb's copy, which holds only in-frame ones; the method was immunoSEQ multiplex PCR. In the table there are fewer than 250,000 clones, 88% of which are singletons. Specimen: peripheral blood. The source of these receptors is a woman in her forties who had recovered from COVID-19. Both conserved end residues are part of each CDR3. Fields, in order: clone size, J gene, V gene, D gene, CDR3 protein, CDR3 DNA. The D gene is left open where the match is weak. Clone size, where shown, is once, few, many, or a class for clones that have expanded.

abundance: -; j_gene: TRBJ2-1; v_gene: TRBV6-5; d_gene: -; CDR3aa: CASSYSPDYYNEQFF; CDR3nt: TGTGCCAGCAGTTACTCCCCGGACTACTACAATGAGCAGTTCTTC
abundance: -; j_gene: TRBJ2-7; v_gene: TRBV27; d_gene: TRBD2; CDR3aa: CASSRLAGGYEQYF; CDR3nt: TGTGCCAGCAGCCGACTAGCGGGAGGGTACGAGCAGTACTTC
abundance: -; j_gene: TRBJ2-1; v_gene: TRBV5-1; d_gene: -; CDR3aa: CASSWGSSYNEQFF; CDR3nt: TGCGCCAGCAGCTGGGGCAGTTCCTACAATGAGCAGTTCTTC
abundance: -; j_gene: TRBJ2-1; v_gene: TRBV19; d_gene: -; CDR3aa: CASSIEPHSGHGLNEQFF; CDR3nt: TGTGCCAGTAGTATAGAACCCCATTCGGGACATGGCCTCAATGAGCAGTTCTTC
abundance: -; j_gene: TRBJ2-5; v_gene: TRBV18; d_gene: TRBD2; CDR3aa: CASSPGLAGVGETQYF; CDR3nt: TGTGCCAGCTCACCCGGACTAGCGGGAGTGGGAGAGACCCAGTACTTC
abundance: -; j_gene: TRBJ1-5; v_gene: TRBV4-2; d_gene: -; CDR3aa: CASSRSQSNQPQHF; CDR3nt: TGTGCCAGCAGTCGATCGCAGTCAAATCAGCCCCAGCATTTT
abundance: -; j_gene: TRBJ1-5; v_gene: TRBV28; d_gene: -; CDR3aa: CASSFQNSNQPQHF; CDR3nt: TGTGCCAGCAGTTTTCAGAATAGCAATCAGCCCCAGCATTTT
abundance: -; j_gene: TRBJ1-2; v_gene: TRBV29-1; d_gene: TRBD1; CDR3aa: CSVEVGTVYGYTF; CDR3nt: TGCAGCGTTGAAGTGGGGACAGTCTATGGCTACACCTTC
abundance: -; j_gene: TRBJ2-3; v_gene: TRBV11-3; d_gene: TRBD1; CDR3aa: CASSQGQVNTDTQYF; CDR3nt: TGTGCCAGCAGCCAGGGACAGGTGAACACAGATACGCAGTATTTT
abundance: few; j_gene: TRBJ1-1; v_gene: TRBV6-6; d_gene: -; CDR3aa: CASSGAPGTEAFF; CDR3nt: TGTGCCAGCAGTGGGGCCCCGGGCACTGAAGCTTTCTTT
abundance: few; j_gene: TRBJ1-1; v_gene: TRBV18; d_gene: -; CDR3aa: CASSPGGDTEAFF; CDR3nt: TGTGCCAGCTCACCAGGGGGGGACACTGAAGCTTTCTTT
abundance: once; j_gene: TRBJ1-2; v_gene: TRBV18; d_gene: TRBD1; CDR3aa: CASSEDRLYGYTF; CDR3nt: TGTGCCAGCTCAGAGGACAGGCTCTATGGCTACACCTTC
abundance: -; j_gene: TRBJ2-7; v_gene: TRBV4-3; d_gene: -; CDR3aa: CASSQDRSRGYEQYF; CDR3nt: TGCGCCAGCAGCCAAGATCGGAGCAGGGGATACGAGCAGTACTTC
abundance: -; j_gene: TRBJ2-3; v_gene: TRBV19; d_gene: -; CDR3aa: CASSMVGTSTDTQYF; CDR3nt: TGTGCCAGTAGTATGGTCGGGACTAGCACAGATACGCAGTATTTT
abundance: -; j_gene: TRBJ2-5; v_gene: TRBV11-1; d_gene: -; CDR3aa: CASSPTTGTQETQYF; CDR3nt: TGTGCCAGCAGCCCTACCACAGGAACACAAGAGACCCAGTACTTC
abundance: -; j_gene: TRBJ2-7; v_gene: TRBV19; d_gene: -; CDR3aa: CASSMLAGAHEQYF; CDR3nt: TGTGCCAGTAGTATGTTGGCAGGGGCCCACGAGCAGTACTTC
abundance: -; j_gene: TRBJ2-1; v_gene: TRBV2; d_gene: TRBD2; CDR3aa: CASSETAGVSDEQFF; CDR3nt: TGTGCCAGCAGTGAAACAGCGGGAGTTTCGGATGAGCAGTTCTTC
abundance: -; j_gene: TRBJ1-2; v_gene: TRBV28; d_gene: -; CDR3aa: CASRGRWTRDFYGYTF; CDR3nt: TGTGCCAGCAGAGGCCGATGGACGAGGGATTTTTATGGCTACACCTTC
abundance: -; j_gene: TRBJ2-5; v_gene: TRBV7-3; d_gene: TRBD1; CDR3aa: CASSPGGNQETQYF; CDR3nt: TGTGCCAGCAGCCCAGGGGGCAACCAAGAGACCCAGTACTTC
abundance: -; j_gene: TRBJ1-2; v_gene: TRBV6-1; d_gene: -; CDR3aa: CASSESTGSGYGYTF; CDR3nt: TGTGCCAGCAGTGAATCTACGGGGTCGGGCTATGGCTACACCTTC
abundance: -; j_gene: TRBJ1-1; v_gene: TRBV4-3; d_gene: TRBD1; CDR3aa: CASSRMAGTGNTEAFF; CDR3nt: TGCGCCAGCAGCCGGATGGCGGGGACAGGAAACACTGAAGCTTTCTTT
abundance: -; j_gene: TRBJ1-5; v_gene: TRBV7-9; d_gene: TRBD1; CDR3aa: CASSLAGTGNQPQHF; CDR3nt: TGTGCCAGCAGCTTAGCGGGGACAGGGAATCAGCCCCAGCATTTT
abundance: -; j_gene: TRBJ2-7; v_gene: TRBV7-8; d_gene: -; CDR3aa: CASSLGSGYEQYF; CDR3nt: TGTGCCAGCAGCTTAGGATCCGGGTACGAGCAGTACTTC
abundance: few; j_gene: TRBJ1-1; v_gene: TRBV11-2; d_gene: -; CDR3aa: CASSFQGIGTFF; CDR3nt: TGTGCCAGCAGCTTCCAGGGGATAGGAACTTTCTTT
abundance: -; j_gene: TRBJ2-5; v_gene: TRBV28; d_gene: TRBD2; CDR3aa: CASSPHTSGRPRGTQYF; CDR3nt: TGTGCCAGCAGTCCCCATACTAGCGGGAGGCCGCGGGGGACCCAGTACTTC
abundance: -; j_gene: TRBJ1-3; v_gene: TRBV7-2; d_gene: TRBD1; CDR3aa: CASSSGQVGTIYF; CDR3nt: TGTGCCAGCAGCTCCGGACAGGTTGGCACCATATATTTT
abundance: -; j_gene: TRBJ1-2; v_gene: TRBV5-1; d_gene: TRBD1; CDR3aa: CASSLQGAGYGYTF; CDR3nt: TGCGCCAGCAGCCTACAGGGGGCGGGCTATGGCTACACCTTC
abundance: -; j_gene: TRBJ2-5; v_gene: TRBV6-5; d_gene: TRBD2; CDR3aa: CASMVGGHGGETQYF; CDR3nt: TGTGCCAGCATGGTCGGAGGCCACGGGGGGGAGACCCAGTACTTC
abundance: -; j_gene: TRBJ2-5; v_gene: TRBV3-1/TRBV3-2; d_gene: -; CDR3aa: CASSQTVQETQYF; CDR3nt: TGTGCCAGCAGCCAAACTGTACAAGAGACCCAGTACTTC
abundance: -; j_gene: TRBJ2-5; v_gene: TRBV11-1; d_gene: TRBD1; CDR3aa: CASSLGTGGQETQYF; CDR3nt: TGTGCCAGCAGCTTAGGGACAGGGGGGCAAGAGACCCAGTACTTC
abundance: -; j_gene: TRBJ2-5; v_gene: TRBV5-1; d_gene: -; CDR3aa: CASSRSGETETQYF; CDR3nt: TGCGCCAGCAGCAGGTCAGGGGAGACGGAGACCCAGTACTTC
abundance: few; j_gene: TRBJ1-1; v_gene: TRBV6-5; d_gene: -; CDR3aa: CASRGGAAHEEAFF; CDR3nt: TGTGCCAGCAGGGGCGGGGCGGCCCACGAGGAAGCTTTCTTT
abundance: once; j_gene: TRBJ2-5; v_gene: TRBV27; d_gene: -; CDR3aa: CASRPIVTTDQETQYF; CDR3nt: TGTGCCAGCAGGCCTATCGTAACGACAGACCAAGAGACCCAGTACTTC
abundance: -; j_gene: TRBJ2-5; v_gene: TRBV24-1; d_gene: TRBD1; CDR3aa: CATSSTGVGETQYF; CDR3nt: TGTGCCACCAGCTCGACAGGGGTGGGTGAGACCCAGTACTTC
abundance: -; j_gene: TRBJ1-2; v_gene: TRBV6-5; d_gene: -; CDR3aa: CASSYTVAEDGYTF; CDR3nt: TGTGCCAGCAGTTATACTGTTGCAGAGGATGGCTACACCTTC
abundance: once; j_gene: TRBJ1-5; v_gene: TRBV7-9; d_gene: TRBD1; CDR3aa: CASSGTGTGGNQPQHF; CDR3nt: TGTGCCAGCAGCGGGACCGGGACAGGGGGTAATCAGCCCCAGCATTTT
abundance: -; j_gene: TRBJ2-6; v_gene: TRBV3-1/TRBV3-2; d_gene: TRBD1; CDR3aa: CASSQVLQGAEANVLTF; CDR3nt: TGTGCCAGCAGCCAAGTACTCCAGGGGGCTGAGGCCAACGTCCTGACTTTC
abundance: -; j_gene: TRBJ1-1; v_gene: TRBV27; d_gene: -; CDR3aa: CASRQGAEAFF; CDR3nt: TGTGCCAGCAGACAGGGTGCTGAAGCTTTCTTT
abundance: once; j_gene: TRBJ1-1; v_gene: TRBV30; d_gene: TRBD1; CDR3aa: CASTRDRGLGTEAFF; CDR3nt: TGTGCCAGTACCCGGGACAGGGGGCTGGGGACTGAAGCTTTCTTT
abundance: -; j_gene: TRBJ1-1; v_gene: TRBV6-5; d_gene: TRBD1; CDR3aa: CASSLDRESFF; CDR3nt: TGTGCCAGCAGTTTGGACAGGGAGTCTTTCTTT
abundance: once; j_gene: TRBJ2-2; v_gene: TRBV6-5; d_gene: TRBD1; CDR3aa: CASRKTGTTGELFF; CDR3nt: TGTGCCAGCAGAAAGACAGGGACCACCGGGGAGCTGTTTTTT
abundance: once; j_gene: TRBJ1-4; v_gene: TRBV3-1/TRBV3-2; d_gene: TRBD1; CDR3aa: CASSQTGGGEKLFF; CDR3nt: TGTGCCAGCAGCCAGACAGGGGGCGGTGAAAAACTGTTTTTT
abundance: -; j_gene: TRBJ2-1; v_gene: TRBV25-1; d_gene: TRBD2; CDR3aa: CASSETSGYNEQFF; CDR3nt: TGTGCCAGCAGTGAGACTAGCGGTTACAATGAGCAGTTCTTC
abundance: few; j_gene: TRBJ2-1; v_gene: TRBV4-2; d_gene: -; CDR3aa: CASSQAVAERSYNEQFF; CDR3nt: TGTGCCAGCAGCCAGGCCGTAGCGGAACGCTCCTACAATGAGCAGTTCTTC
abundance: -; j_gene: TRBJ1-2; v_gene: TRBV30; d_gene: -; CDR3aa: CAWRNRGGSGYGYTF; CDR3nt: TGTGCCTGGAGAAATAGGGGGGGGTCGGGCTATGGCTACACCTTC
abundance: -; j_gene: TRBJ1-4; v_gene: TRBV20-1; d_gene: -; CDR3aa: CSASRVANEKLFF; CDR3nt: TGCAGTGCTAGTCGGGTGGCTAATGAAAAACTGTTTTTT
abundance: -; j_gene: TRBJ1-1; v_gene: TRBV18; d_gene: TRBD1; CDR3aa: CASSPDRGNTEAFF; CDR3nt: TGTGCCAGCTCACCGGACAGGGGGAACACTGAAGCTTTCTTT
abundance: -; j_gene: TRBJ2-7; v_gene: TRBV4-3; d_gene: -; CDR3aa: CASSQDYRSSHEQYF; CDR3nt: TGCGCCAGCAGCCAAGATTATAGGAGTTCCCACGAGCAGTACTTC
abundance: -; j_gene: TRBJ2-2; v_gene: TRBV11-2; d_gene: TRBD2; CDR3aa: CASSLDSGRPANTGELFF; CDR3nt: TGTGCCAGCAGCTTAGATAGCGGGAGGCCCGCGAACACCGGGGAGCTGTTTTTT
abundance: -; j_gene: TRBJ1-1; v_gene: TRBV19; d_gene: TRBD1; CDR3aa: CASSRDRGNTEAFF; CDR3nt: TGTGCCAGTAGCAGGGACAGGGGGAACACTGAAGCTTTCTTT
abundance: -; j_gene: TRBJ2-1; v_gene: TRBV9; d_gene: TRBD2; CDR3aa: CASSVGGLATGNEQFF; CDR3nt: TGTGCCAGCAGCGTAGGGGGACTAGCCACGGGCAATGAGCAGTTCTTC
abundance: -; j_gene: TRBJ2-7; v_gene: TRBV6-1; d_gene: -; CDR3aa: CATTGPQGVEQYF; CDR3nt: TGTGCCACCACCGGACCCCAGGGTGTAGAGCAGTACTTC
abundance: -; j_gene: TRBJ2-7; v_gene: TRBV18; d_gene: -; CDR3aa: CASSPDSSYEQYF; CDR3nt: TGTGCCAGCTCTCCTGACAGCTCCTACGAGCAGTACTTC
abundance: -; j_gene: TRBJ2-1; v_gene: TRBV19; d_gene: -; CDR3aa: CASSVSISPGNEQFF; CDR3nt: TGTGCCAGTAGTGTATCTATATCTCCAGGGAATGAGCAGTTCTTC
abundance: -; j_gene: TRBJ2-3; v_gene: TRBV19; d_gene: TRBD1; CDR3aa: CASSIPRGTDTQYF; CDR3nt: TGTGCCAGTAGTATCCCCAGGGGGACAGATACGCAGTATTTT
abundance: once; j_gene: TRBJ2-1; v_gene: TRBV9; d_gene: TRBD2; CDR3aa: CASSLGLAGIYNEQFF; CDR3nt: TGTGCCAGCAGCTTGGGACTAGCGGGAATCTACAATGAGCAGTTCTTC
abundance: few; j_gene: TRBJ1-1; v_gene: TRBV11-2; d_gene: TRBD1; CDR3aa: CASSLRQGNTEAFF; CDR3nt: TGTGCCAGCAGCTTACGACAGGGTAACACTGAAGCTTTCTTT